The present entry profiles one TCR beta chain with its context. It lacks a known antigen. At one end, the junction sequence differs from germline, possibly due to a read error. Its CDR3 holds 14 amino acids, cysteine through phenylalanine. The only DNA kept is the CDR3, 42 bases in frame from the first base. For CDR1 and CDR2, the germline V gene lists MGHRA and YSYEKL. Reading the label with the study, this specimen's time point is: after infection, following antibiotic treatment. MAIT cells, defined as Valpha7.2+ CD161+ T cells, were identified and sorted by flow cytometry. In six volunteers who developed enteric fever after controlled oral challenge with live Salmonella Paratyphi A, circulating MAIT cell TCRbeta repertoires were profiled over time. Every diagnosed volunteer provided MAIT cell samples at pre-infection, mid-infection and post-infection timepoints. Enteric fever was diagnosed as Paratyphi A bacteremia and/or persistent fever above 38 °C lasting more than 12 hours. Infection was diagnosed in challenged volunteers between day 4 and day 7 after challenge. Between roughly 5,000 and 11,000 MAIT cells per sample were sorted directly into RNAqueous-Micro lysis buffer for RNA extraction. Lymphoprep gradient centrifugation was used to isolate peripheral blood mononuclear cells from blood samples and leukocyte cones. Sorting was done on either a BD FACSAria Fusion or a BD FACSAria III sorter.

The library was generated by 5' RACE. TCRbeta was amplified in two rounds of PCR using Phusion High-Fidelity polymerase, and the primers added sample-specific barcodes. TCRbeta libraries were made through template-switch cDNA synthesis using SMARTScribe reverse transcriptase and a TRBC-specific primer. The barcoded samples were pooled and then prepared using the NEBNext Ultra DNA Library Prep Kit for Illumina. Sequencing of the libraries took place on an Illumina MiSeq using the MiSeq reagent kit v2, 300 cycles. Regarding the original processing steps: Jemultiplexer demultiplexed the reads by barcode, and MiTCR with default parameters aligned the reads. VDJtools removed non-functional sequences, and clonotypes were defined by amino acid sequence, with clonotype frequencies based on assigned sequence reads. The clonal space homeostasis analysis grouped clonotypes by frequency into over-represented (0.05-1), large, medium and small bins. TCRdb trimmed the raw reads at Q25, called clones with MiXCR and kept productive beta chains. One record per CDR3 amino acid sequence lists the most common genes and DNA. None of the V and J calls come from the authors' own analysis; TCRdb made them. The sample records hundreds of distinct CDR3 sequences, around two fifths of which are singletons. Clones ranked in the top ten supply around 55% of the sample.

The data originate from a study of MAIT cells during Salmonella Paratyphi A infection (dated by TCRdb to about 2017). Looking at the study overall: A single dose of 1-5x10^3 CFU of S. Paratyphi A strain NVGH308 was swallowed by adult volunteers aged 18 to 60. Diagnosed volunteers received ciprofloxacin 500 mg twice daily for 14 days starting at diagnosis. Beyond this particular receptor, the publication reports: The availability of volunteer samples limited the sample sizes, but these sizes were considered adequate to detect differences between groups. A significant decrease in the space occupied by over-represented MAIT clonotypes was found from baseline to mid-infection (about 0.15 to 0.10), whereas no significant post-infection difference was found. MAIT TRBV usage was oligoclonal, favouring TRBV20 and TRBV6, and appeared unchanged by infection. Compared with healthy controls, diagnosed volunteers had more expansion or contraction among the top five MAIT clonotypes (about 0.5 versus 0.13), suggesting that infection reshaped the repertoire.

This clonotype was obtained from a person aged 18 to 75 who was deliberately infected with Salmonella Paratyphi A in a paratyphoid fever challenge study. Specimen: MAIT cells from blood, collected at the last sampling point of the challenge study. The chain employs TRBV4-1 and TRBJ2-3, with the D gene not clear enough to name. CDR3 reads: CAISQALGGDTQYF. The bases read TGCGCCATCAGCCAAGCTTTAGGCGGAGATACGCAGTATTTT.